This TCR beta chain emerged from a study of OX40 agonist ivuxolimab in advanced cancers. This table comes from immunoSEQ multiplex PCR, and its TCRdb copy is limited to in-frame clones, with some not included. The repertoire holds 45,000 to 55,000 clones, under 95% seen once, with approximately 12% in the top ten. This clonotype was obtained from an adult with an advanced solid tumor such as melanoma, head and neck, liver or kidney cancer. Sequenced here: CD4+ or CD8+ T cells sorted from blood, sampled in a trial of the OX40 agonist ivuxolimab.

The CDR3 loop is CAWSVRGYEQYF. The CDR3 bases are TGTGCCTGGAGTGTACGAGGCTACGAGCAGTACTTC. V is TRBV30 and J is TRBJ2-7; D ambiguous. Trimming shortened V by 0 bases and J by 3 bases, and 6 bases separated the two germline ends. Germline lookup yields CDR1 GTSNPN and CDR2 SVGIG (reference sequence). The CDR3 covers 12 residues.